This T cell receptor (beta chain) was observed in a study of CD8+ T cells in alopecia areata. Study-wide context: Tofacitinib dosing lasted 6 to 18 months, which was then followed by 6 months off drug.

The treatment was: oral pan-JAK inhibitor, 5-10 mg twice daily. A FACSAria was used to sort CD4+ and CD8+ T cells. These cells came from PBMCs. cDNA serving as the sequencing template came from extracted, reverse transcribed RNA. The protocol was immunoSEQ multiplex PCR, while the TCRdb copy is restricted to in-frame clones and leaves out a portion. The sample yields some 190,000 clones, about 60% seen once. Study conclusions and caveats: Lesional scalp, notably in alopecia totalis/universalis, had clonality above that of normal scalp.

As regards this clone: Its antigen is as yet unknown.

Germline V gives CDR1 SGHNT, CDR2 YYREEE (reference sequence). The CDR3 is 15 residues long. V shed 4 bases, J shed 3 bases, and the junction held 7 bases outside the gene matches. V is TRBV5-4 and J is TRBJ2-3, with 8 bases identical to TRBD1. This receptor was taken from a human donor with alopecia areata. This specimen was CD4+ T cells sorted from blood, taken at week 4, from a patient treated with tofacitinib. The CDR3 spells CASSQDRDLTDTQYF. As DNA, the CDR3 is TGTGCCAGCAGCCAGGACAGGGATTTAACAGATACGCAGTATTTT.